Presented here are 2 T cell receptor beta chains from one specimen sequenced in a study of blood T cell repertoires in COVID-19. Profiling relied on immunoSEQ multiplex PCR, and the TCRdb table lists in-frame clones only, not all of them. The data contain 250,000 to 300,000 clones, approximately 91% of them singletons. The sequenced sample consisted of PBMCs or T cells enriched from blood (not recorded which). These receptor sequences come from a woman aged 40 to 50 with acute COVID-19.

This clone was observed a handful of times. V is TRBV3-1 (or the pseudogene TRBV3-2) and J is TRBJ2-1, with a weak D call TRBD1 (6 bases). Deletions cut 5 bases from V and 10 bases from J, with 12 bases between. This CDR3 comprises 12 residues. The germline V gene has CDR1 LGHDT and CDR2 YNNKEL (reference sequence). The CDR3, as DNA: TGTGCCAGCAGCAAACAGGGAAACGAGCAGTTCTTC. As protein: CASSKQGNEQFF.

The rearrangement links TRBV6-1 to TRBJ1-2; D gene ambiguous. The V end lost 1 base, the J end lost 4 bases, and 13 bases lay between the germline ends. CDR3 length: 15 residues. The germline gives CDR1 MNHNS, CDR2 SASEGT. CDR3 loop: CASSEGQTVPYGYTF. In nucleotides, the CDR3 is TGTGCCAGCAGTGAAGGACAAACAGTACCCTATGGCTACACCTTC.